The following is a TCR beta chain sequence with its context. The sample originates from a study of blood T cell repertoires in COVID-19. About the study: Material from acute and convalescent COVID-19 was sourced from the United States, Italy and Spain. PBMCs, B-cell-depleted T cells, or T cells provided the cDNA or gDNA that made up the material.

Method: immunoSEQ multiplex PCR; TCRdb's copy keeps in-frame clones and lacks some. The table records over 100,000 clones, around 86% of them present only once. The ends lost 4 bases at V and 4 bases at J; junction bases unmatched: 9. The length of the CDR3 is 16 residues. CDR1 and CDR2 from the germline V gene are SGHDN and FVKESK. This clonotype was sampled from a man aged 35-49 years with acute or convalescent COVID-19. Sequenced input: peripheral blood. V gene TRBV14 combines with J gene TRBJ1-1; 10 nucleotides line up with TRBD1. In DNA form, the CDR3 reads TGTGCCAGCAGCCGCGGTCTGGGACAGGGGATCACTGAAGCTTTCTTT. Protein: CASSRGLGQGITEAFF.